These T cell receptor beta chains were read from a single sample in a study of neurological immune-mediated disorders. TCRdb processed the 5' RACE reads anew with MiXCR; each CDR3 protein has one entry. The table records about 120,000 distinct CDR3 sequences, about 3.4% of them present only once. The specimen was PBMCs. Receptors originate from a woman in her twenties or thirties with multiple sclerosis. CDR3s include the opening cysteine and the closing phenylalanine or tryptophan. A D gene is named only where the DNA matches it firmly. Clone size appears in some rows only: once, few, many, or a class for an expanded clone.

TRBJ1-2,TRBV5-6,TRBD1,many,TGTGCCAGCAGCTCCGGGACAGGGGCCGCCGGCTATGGCTACACCTTC,CASSSGTGAAGYGYTF
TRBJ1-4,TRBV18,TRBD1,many,TGTGCCAGCTCATCAGGACAGGGGGCGACCGTTGAAAAACTGTTTTTT,CASSSGQGATVEKLFF
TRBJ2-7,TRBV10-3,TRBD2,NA,TGTGCCAGCAGTCACGCGGCTAGCGGGACGTACGAGCAGTACTTC,CASSHAASGTYEQYF
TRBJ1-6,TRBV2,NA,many,TGTGCCAGCAGTGAAACGGCGGAGAGCTCCTATAATTCACCCCTCCACTTT,CASSETAESSYNSPLHF
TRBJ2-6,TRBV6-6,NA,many,TGTGCCAGCAGTCTTATAGGTTCAGGCATGGGGGGGGCCAACGTCCTGACTTTC,CASSLIGSGMGGANVLTF
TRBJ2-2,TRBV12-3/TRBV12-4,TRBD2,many,TGTGCCCTGGGGGAGGGGAACACCGGGGAGCTGTTTTTT,CALGEGNTGELFF
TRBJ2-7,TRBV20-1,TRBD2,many,TGCAGTGCTAAGACTAGCGGGGTCGAGCAGTACTTC,CSAKTSGVEQYF
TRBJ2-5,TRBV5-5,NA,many,TGTGCCAGCAGCTTGGCAGGTAGGATGGAGACCCAGTACTTC,CASSLAGRMETQYF
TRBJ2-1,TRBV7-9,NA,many,TGTGCCAGCAGCCCCTCCTCGGGGTATGAGCAGTTCTTC,CASSPSSGYEQFF
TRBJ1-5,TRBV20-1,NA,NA,TGCAGTGCTCTGAGGACGGGGGAAAATCAGCCCCAGCATTTT,CSALRTGENQPQHF
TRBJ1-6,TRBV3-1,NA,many,TGTGCCAGCAGCCAAGGGGATATGACTAATTCACCCCTCCACTTT,CASSQGDMTNSPLHF
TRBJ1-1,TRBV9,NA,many,TGTGCCAGCAGCGTAGTAAGCAGGGCCCGCACTGAAGCTTTCTTT,CASSVVSRARTEAFF
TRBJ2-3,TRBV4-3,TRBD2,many,TGCGCCAGCAGCCAGTTTCCGGGACTAGCGGGGGAGACTAGCACAGATACGCAGTATTTT,CASSQFPGLAGETSTDTQYF
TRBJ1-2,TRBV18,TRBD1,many,TGTGCCAGCTCACCACAGGGGGCGCTTGGCTACACCTTC,CASSPQGALGYTF
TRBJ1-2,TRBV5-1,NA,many,TGCGCCAGCTCATGGACGGCAGGGACGGACTATGGCTACACCTTC,CASSWTAGTDYGYTF
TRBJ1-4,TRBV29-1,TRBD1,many,TGCAGCGTAGTTGGACAGGGCTACGGGGGACTGTTTTTT,CSVVGQGYGGLFF
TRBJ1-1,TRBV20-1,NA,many,TGCAGTGCTAGGAGAGCCAGCCTTGATAGCACTGAAGCTTTCTTT,CSARRASLDSTEAFF
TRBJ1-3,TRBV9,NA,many,TGTGCCAGTCGGCCGGGCGCTGGAAACACCATATATTTT,CASRPGAGNTIYF
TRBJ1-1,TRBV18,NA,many,TGTGCCAGCTCACCCGGGCAGGCGTCAAACACTGAAGCTTTCTTT,CASSPGQASNTEAFF
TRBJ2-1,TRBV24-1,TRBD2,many,TGTGCCACGTCCGCCGGGACTAGCGGGAGGACATACAATGAGCAGTTCTTC,CATSAGTSGRTYNEQFF
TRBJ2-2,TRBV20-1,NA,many,TGCAGTGCTAGAGATGGGGAGACGAACACCGGGGAGCTGTTTTTT,CSARDGETNTGELFF
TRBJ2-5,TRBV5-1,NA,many,TGCGCCAGCAGCCCGGGATCTAAGGAGACCCAGTACTTC,CASSPGSKETQYF
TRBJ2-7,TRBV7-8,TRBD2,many,TGTGCCAGCAGCCTCGGGACTAGCGGGAGTAGTCAGTACTTC,CASSLGTSGSSQYF
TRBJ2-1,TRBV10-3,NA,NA,TGTGCCATCAGTGCGGACCGATCCTACAATGAGCAGTTCTTC,CAISADRSYNEQFF